This TCR beta chain originates from a study of T cell responses to AZD1222 COVID-19 vaccine. V lost 3 bases and J lost 4, with 15 bases in between. The length of the CDR3 is 15 residues. The germline V gene has CDR1 SGHTA and CDR2 FQGTGA. Clones were sequenced by immunoSEQ multiplex PCR, and TCRdb holds only the in-frame ones, with some missing. The sample shows approximately 140,000 clones, over 85% of them seen only once. Comments on this clone: Its specificity is not known.

General study results and limits: Just a handful of AZD1222 recipients were seropositive at baseline. Sampled repertoires all dated from after the peak T cell response. Clonal diversity was possibly underestimated; the donors were predominantly white British and more often female.

The sequencing used peripheral blood, collected on day 0 of MenACWY control vaccination. V usage is TRBV7-3 and J usage is TRBJ2-5, with unresolved D. This TCR derives from an adult in good health. The DNA of the CDR3 is TGTGCCAGCAGCTTTGGACGCAGCCTCGGAGAGACCCAGTACTTC. Protein sequence: CASSFGRSLGETQYF.